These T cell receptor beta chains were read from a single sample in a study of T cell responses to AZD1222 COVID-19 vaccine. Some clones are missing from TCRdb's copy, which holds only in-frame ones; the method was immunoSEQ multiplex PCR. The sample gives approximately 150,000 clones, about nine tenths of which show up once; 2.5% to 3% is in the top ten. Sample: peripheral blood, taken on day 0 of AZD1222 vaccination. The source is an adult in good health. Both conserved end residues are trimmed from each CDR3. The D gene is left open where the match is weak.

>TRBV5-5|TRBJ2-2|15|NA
ASSLVGGHANTGELF
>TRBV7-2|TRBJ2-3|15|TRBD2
ASSLAGTSGPSDTQY
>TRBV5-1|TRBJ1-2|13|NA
ASSLGGSSNYGYT
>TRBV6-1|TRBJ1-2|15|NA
ASSESFLGFSNYGYT
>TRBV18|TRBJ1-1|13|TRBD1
ASSHGRDRDTEAF
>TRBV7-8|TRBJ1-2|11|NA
ASSLGGGYGYT
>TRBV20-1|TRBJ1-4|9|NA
SAPIPEKLF
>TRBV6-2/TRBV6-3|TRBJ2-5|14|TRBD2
ASSYGRGAYQETQY
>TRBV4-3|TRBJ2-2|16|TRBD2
ASSQDASGGPNTGELF
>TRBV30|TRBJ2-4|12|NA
AWSVGVERGIQY
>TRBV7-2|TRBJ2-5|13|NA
ASSPPRGPPETQY
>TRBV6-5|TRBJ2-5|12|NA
ASRVGGPVGTQY
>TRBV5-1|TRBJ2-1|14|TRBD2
ASSPPGGGKNNEQF
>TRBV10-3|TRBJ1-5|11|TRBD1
AISEDRDQPQH